The 6 T cell receptor beta chains reported below all come from one sample, sequenced in a study of cytomegalovirus exposure and HLA in healthy donors. It was with 60 Vbeta and 13 Jbeta primers that the PCR ran. Assay used: immunoSEQ multiplex PCR; TCRdb lists only in-frame clones, some missing. The sample comprises roughly 170,000 clones, 65% to 80% of which are singletons, and 1.5% to 2% rests with the top ten. The sample was PBMCs. These receptors were obtained from a young woman in good health and CMV-seronegative.

The V call is TRBV6-5, the J call TRBJ2-7; 7 positions match TRBD1. This CDR3 region has 13 residues. In germline, CDR1 is MNHEY, CDR2 SVGAGI. V lost 7 bases, J lost 9 bases, and 12 bases stayed unmatched. As DNA, the CDR3 is TGTGCCAGCACCAACTCCCGGGACAGTTGGCAGTACTTC. Its protein is CASTNSRDSWQYF.

This chain connects TRBV7-3 to TRBJ2-7; 10 nucleotides align to TRBD2. Germline V gene lookup returns CDR1 SGHTA and CDR2 FQGTGA. Trimming cost V 5 bases and J 5 bases; bases outside gene matches: 12. CDR3 length: 16 amino acids. CDR3 sequence: CASSRKGLAGVHEQYF. The CDR3 DNA is TGTGCCAGCAGCCGAAAGGGCCTAGCGGGGGTGCACGAGCAGTACTTC. The entire variable domain, with the rest obtained from reference TRBV7-3 and TRBJ2-7, is as follows: GAGVSQTPSNKVTEKGKYVELRCDPISGHTALYWYRQSLGQGPEFLIYFQGTGAADDSGLPNDRFFAVRPEGSVSTLKIQRTERGDSAVYLCASSRKGLAGVHEQYFGPGTRLTVT.

The V gene is TRBV5-4, the J gene TRBJ1-1; 7 bases fit TRBD1. The CDR3 has 14 amino acids. With V trimmed by 5 bases and J by 4 bases, 8 bases remained unmatched. CDR1 and CDR2 (germline): SGHNT, YYREEE (reference sequence). The CDR3 loop reads CASRPDRAGTEAFF. The CDR3, as DNA: TGTGCCAGCAGACCCGACAGGGCAGGCACTGAAGCTTTCTTT. Filled out from reference TRBV5-4 and TRBJ1-1, the complete variable domain reads ETGVTQSPTHLIKTRGQQVTLRCSSQSGHNTVSWYQQALGQGPQFIFQYYREEENGRGNFPPRFSGLQFPNYSSELNVNALELDDSALYLCASRPDRAGTEAFFGQGTRLTVV.

This clone has a handful of counts. This chain uses TRBV6-5 with TRBJ1-2, with TRBD1 matching over 9 bases. Germline V gene lookup returns CDR1 MNHEY and CDR2 SVGAGI. Germline trimming cut 3 bases from V and 7 bases from J; bases unmatched to any gene: 9. The CDR3 totals 15 residues. CDR3: CASSYTGTGRVGYTF. The CDR3, as DNA: TGTGCCAGCAGTTATACCGGGACAGGGAGGGTTGGCTACACCTTC.

The CDR3 DNA reads TGCAGTGCTCTAGGGGATGGTGGCTACACCTTC. It specifies CSALGDGGYTF. The chain combines TRBV20-1 with TRBJ1-2, with TRBD1 as a possible D gene (5 bases). Trimming left V 5 bases short and J 7 bases short, with 11 bases between. The CDR3 extends over 11 amino acids. Germline V CDR1 and CDR2: DFQATT, SNEGSKA (reference sequence).

This chain links TRBV19 with TRBJ2-4; D possibly corresponds to TRBD1 (6 bases). From germline, CDR1 is LNHDA and CDR2 SQIVND (reference sequence). CDR3 length equals 17 residues. V was trimmed by 2 bases and J by 3 bases, leaving 17 bases between them. The CDR3 loop is CASSITTDSFYKNIQYF. The CDR3 DNA is TGTGCCAGTAGTATAACCACGGACAGTTTCTACAAAAACATTCAGTACTTC.